This T cell receptor beta chain is from a study of cytotoxic CD8 clonotypes in ibrutinib-treated CLL. Sequenced by immunoSEQ multiplex PCR; TCRdb stores in-frame clones only, minus some. The table shows about 85,000 clones, with around 79% occurring only once. Worth noting for this clone: The antigen is undetermined.

TCR beta libraries used about 2 micrograms of genomic DNA from cryopreserved PBMCs. Study results and limitations: Public clonotypes (which were uncommon) either contracted or remained stable on treatment. Sampling schedules were unmatched across sustained-remission and progressing patients. Starting clonality was above that of age-matched healthy donors and tracked circulating CD8+ T-cell counts.

CDR3 length: 15 residues. Trimming cost V 0 bases and J 15 bases; bases outside gene matches: 9. Germline CDR1 and CDR2: MDHEN and SYDVKM. The sequencing used PBMCs, collected after 12 months of ibrutinib treatment. This clonotype was obtained from a human donor with chronic lymphocytic leukemia. The chain is built from TRBV28 and TRBJ2-4; the match to TRBD2 covers 12 bases. In DNA form, the CDR3 reads TGTGCCAGCAGTTTATGGGGGCTAGCGGGAGGGCCGGGGTACTTC. It translates to CASSLWGLAGGPGYF.